The sequence of this T cell receptor beta chain was determined in a study of shared T cell receptors in the human thymus. TCRdb's table, derived via immunoSEQ multiplex PCR, lists solely in-frame clones and lacks some. The table includes 720,000 or so clones, 70% to 90% detected once. The V segment lost 1 base and the J segment 7 bases; nucleotides outside the gene matches: 9. Germline CDR1 and CDR2: LNHDA and SQIVND (reference sequence). The CDR3 has 15 residues. Another study also made use of these data, one on human thymus T cells. That source reports: Corrective surgery for congenital heart defects was being performed on the healthy Finnish infants who were the donors. Surgeons resected thymus tissue during corrective heart surgery. Apparent bias marked the V and J gene usage of thymic and blood repertoires. Unrelated individuals had highly overlapping thymic repertoires, as reported in related research.

This TCR derives from a girl under three years old with a congenital heart defect. Sequences were obtained from thymocytes. The V and J genes are TRBV19 and TRBJ1-2; 7 positions match TRBD1. The CDR3 is CASSIVHRGGGGYTF. The CDR3 DNA follows: TGTGCCAGTAGTATAGTTCACAGGGGAGGAGGTGGCTACACCTTC.